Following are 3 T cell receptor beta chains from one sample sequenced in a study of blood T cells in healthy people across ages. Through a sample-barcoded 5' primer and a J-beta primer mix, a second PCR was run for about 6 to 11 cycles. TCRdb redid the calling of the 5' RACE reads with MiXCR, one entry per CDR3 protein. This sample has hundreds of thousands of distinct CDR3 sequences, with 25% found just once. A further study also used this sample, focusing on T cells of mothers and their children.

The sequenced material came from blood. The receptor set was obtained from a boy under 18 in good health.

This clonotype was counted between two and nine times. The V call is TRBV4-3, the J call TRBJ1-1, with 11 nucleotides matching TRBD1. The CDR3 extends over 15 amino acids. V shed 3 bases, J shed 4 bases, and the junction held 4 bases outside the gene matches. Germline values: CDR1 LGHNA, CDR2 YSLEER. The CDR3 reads CASSQDGQGATEAFF. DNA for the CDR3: TGCGCCAGCAGCCAGGACGGACAGGGGGCCACTGAAGCTTTCTTT.

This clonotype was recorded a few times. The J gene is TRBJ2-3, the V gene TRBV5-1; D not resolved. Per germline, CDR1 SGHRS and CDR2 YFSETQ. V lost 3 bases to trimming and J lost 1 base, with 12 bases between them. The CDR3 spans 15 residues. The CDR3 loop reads CASSSTPGGTDTQYF. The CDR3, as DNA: TGCGCCAGCAGCTCTACCCCCGGTGGCACAGATACGCAGTATTTT.

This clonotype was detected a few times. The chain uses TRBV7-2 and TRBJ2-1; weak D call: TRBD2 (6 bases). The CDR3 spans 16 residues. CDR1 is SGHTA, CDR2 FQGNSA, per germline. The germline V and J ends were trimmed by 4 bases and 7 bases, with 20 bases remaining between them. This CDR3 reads CASSSVGAGIANEQFF. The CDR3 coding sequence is TGTGCCAGCAGCTCCGTCGGGGCGGGAATCGCGAATGAGCAGTTCTTC. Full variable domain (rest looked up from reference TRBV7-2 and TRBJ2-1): GAGVSQSPSNKVTEKGKDVELRCDPISGHTALYWYRQSLGQGLEFLIYFQGNSAPDKSGLPSDRFSAERTGGSVSTLTIQRTQQEDSAVYLCASSSVGAGIANEQFFGPGTRLTVL.